This T cell receptor beta chain was documented in a study of blood T cell repertoires in COVID-19. Whole-study context: T cells, B-cell-depleted T cells, or PBMCs supplied cDNA or gDNA.

Methods used by the authors: Researchers report that nucleated cell counts were estimated from reference gene primer amplification. TCRdb's copy holds only in-frame clones and misses some; the assay was immunoSEQ multiplex PCR. D and trimming come from the DNA, and the V and J calls and clone size come from that table. The sample shows 110,000 or so clones, about 88% of them seen only once. CDR3 length: 17 residues. With V trimmed by 4 bases and J by 2 bases, 10 bases remained unmatched. The germline V gene encodes CDR1 SGHDN and CDR2 FVKESK. This clonotype originated in a middle-aged man with acute or convalescent COVID-19. The J gene is TRBJ2-3, the V gene TRBV14; 9 bases agree with TRBD1. The sequencing input was peripheral blood. CDR3 in amino acids: CASSRTTGQGLTDTQYF. The CDR3 DNA is TGTGCCAGCAGCCGAACGACGGGACAGGGTCTCACAGATACGCAGTATTTT.